The clone carrying this T cell receptor beta chain showed up many times. The CDR3 is 15 amino acids. Germline CDR1 MDHEN, CDR2 SYDVKM. Trimming shortened V by 4 bases and J by 0 bases, and 10 bases separated the two germline ends. The data originate from a study of blood T cells in healthy people across ages. The authors ran a second PCR of about 7 to 11 cycles using a sample-barcoded 5' primer and a J-beta primer mix. TCRdb analysed the 5' RACE reads with MiXCR anew, one entry per CDR3 protein. This sample yields just over 800,000 distinct CDR3 sequences, of which under 80% are seen a single time; around 30% belongs to the top ten.

Specimen: blood. This chain connects TRBV28 to TRBJ2-1; perhaps TRBD1 as D (6 bases). The sequence was collected from a man in his thirties or forties in good health. As DNA, the CDR3 is TGTGCCAGCAGTTCAGGGGACCTCTCCTACAATGAGCAGTTCTTC. This encodes CASSSGDLSYNEQFF.